One sample yielded the 30 T cell receptor beta chains listed below, sequenced in a study of blood T cell repertoires in COVID-19. TCRdb keeps only in-frame clones here, not all; method: immunoSEQ multiplex PCR. The sample holds roughly 86,000 clones, about nine tenths seen once. The material sequenced was peripheral blood. The receptors stem from a man between 45 and 60 years old with active or convalescent COVID-19.

V usage is TRBV19 and J usage is TRBJ2-4; D is possibly TRBD1 (6 bases). Per germline, CDR1 LNHDA and CDR2 SQIVND (reference sequence). The CDR3 has 14 residues. Deletions cut 3 bases from V and 10 bases from J, with 16 bases between. CDR3 region: CASSIGRGPFIQYF. The CDR3 DNA sequence: TGTGCCAGTAGTATCGGCAGGGGCCCATTTATTCAGTACTTC.

There are a few counts of this clone. The gene calls are TRBV5-1 and TRBJ1-5, with 9 nucleotides matching TRBD1. The germline V gene encodes CDR1 SGHRS and CDR2 YFSETQ. The CDR3 is 15 residues long. The V segment lost 4 bases and the J segment 4 bases; nucleotides outside the gene matches: 6. The CDR3 bases are TGCGCCAGCAGCCTTTGGACAGGGGAAAATCAGCCCCAGCATTTT. Amino acids: CASSLWTGENQPQHF.

V and J are TRBV9 and TRBJ2-7; D might be TRBD2 (5 bases). CDR1 and CDR2 from the germline V gene are SGDLS and YYNGEE. Trimming pared 0 bases from V and 7 bases from J, leaving 17 bases between. The CDR3 runs to 15 residues. CDR3 in DNA: TGTGCCAGCAGCGTAGGTCAAGAGGGATTTTGGGAGCAGTACTTC. It is translated as CASSVGQEGFWEQYF. Drawing the rest from reference TRBV9 and TRBJ2-7, the complete variable domain is DSGVTQTPKHLITATGQRVTLRCSPRSGDLSVYWYQQSLDQGLQFLIQYYNGEERAKGNILERFSAQQFPDLHSELNLSSLELGDSALYFCASSVGQEGFWEQYFGPGTRLTVT.

The genes are TRBV20-1 and TRBJ2-1; weak D call: TRBD2 (6 bases). The ends were cut back, 3 bases at V and 4 bases at J, with 16 bases in the middle. This CDR3 spans 15 amino acids. CDR1 DFQATT and CDR2 SNEGSKA come from the germline V gene (reference sequence). The CDR3 loop is CSASGGTPQYNEQFF. CDR3 DNA sequence: TGCAGTGCTAGTGGTGGGACTCCCCAATACAATGAGCAGTTCTTC.

CDR3 sequence: CASSGRGEGVSDTQYF. As DNA, the CDR3 is TGTGCCAGCAGTGGAAGGGGGGAGGGGGTATCAGATACGCAGTATTTT. The chain recombines TRBV6-1 with TRBJ2-3; maybe TRBD2 (7 bases). V lost 4 bases and J lost 4, with 18 bases in between. This CDR3 spans 16 amino acids. Germline lookup yields CDR1 MNHNS and CDR2 SASEGT.

The genes are TRBV10-1 and TRBJ1-2; TRBD1 matches at 7 bases. Looked up from germline, CDR1 is WNHNN and CDR2 is SYGVQD (reference sequence). J gave up 3 bases and V 9 bases, and 4 bases lay outside the gene matches. The CDR3 runs to 12 residues. The CDR3 region has the DNA TGCGCCAGACGACAGGGTGACTATGGCTACACCTTC. Encoded protein: CARRQGDYGYTF.

The V and J genes are TRBV28 and TRBJ1-1; the D is unclear. The CDR3 extends over 16 amino acids. Trimming pared 3 bases from V and 1 base from J, leaving 15 bases between. Germline lookup yields CDR1 MDHEN and CDR2 SYDVKM. The CDR3 DNA is TGTGCCAGCAGTTTGATACAGACAAACAGGAACACTGAAGCTTTCTTT. This codes for CASSLIQTNRNTEAFF.

This rearrangement joins TRBV6-4 to TRBJ2-7; TRBD1 is a possible D gene (5 bases). Germline CDR1 MRHNA, CDR2 SNTAGT. V was pared by 6 bases and J by 4 bases, with 19 bases between. The CDR3 totals 15 residues. For the CDR3, the DNA is TGTGCCAGCAGGGGCGTTCGCAGGGTAAAGTACGAGCAGTACTTC. Its protein is CASRGVRRVKYEQYF.

The J gene is TRBJ1-1, the V gene TRBV18; 7 bases fit TRBD1. J was trimmed by 3 bases and V by 4 bases; bases with no gene match: 2. CDR1 is KGHSH and CDR2 is LQKENI in the germline V gene. The CDR3 is made up of 13 amino acids. The DNA of the CDR3 is TGTGCCAGCTCACGAGGACAGGACACTGAAGCTTTCTTT. This translates into CASSRGQDTEAFF.

V gene TRBV15 combines with J gene TRBJ2-1; 10 positions match TRBD2. From germline, CDR1 is LNHNV and CDR2 YYDKDF (reference sequence). The CDR3 is made up of 15 amino acids. The trim removed 0 bases at V and 11 bases at J, leaving 7 bases unmatched. As DNA, the CDR3 is TGTGCCACCAGCAGAGATAGGAGCGGGGGGGCTAAGCAGTTCTTC. Translating gives CATSRDRSGGAKQFF.

This chain joins TRBV5-1 and TRBJ2-7, with 9 bases that match TRBD1. Germline V gene sequence: CDR1 SGHRS, CDR2 YFSETQ. The V and J ends lost 0 bases and 5 bases, in that order; junction bases with no gene match: 3. The CDR3 contains 14 residues. The CDR3, as DNA: TGCGCCAGCAGCTTGGGGGGACAGGGCGACGAGCAGTACTTC. Its translation: CASSLGGQGDEQYF.

The chain employs TRBV24-1 and TRBJ2-7, with TRBD1 matching 7 bases. V gave up 12 bases and J gave up 2 bases; unmatched junction bases: 9. The germline gives CDR1 KGHDR, CDR2 SFDVKD. This CDR3 contains 13 residues. The CDR3 loop reads CAPTRGGPYEQYV. In nucleotides, the CDR3 is TGTGCCCCGACGCGAGGGGGCCCCTACGAGCAGTACGTC.

The count of this clone is one. The genes are TRBV19 and TRBJ1-2; the match to TRBD1 covers 10 bases. The CDR3 sequence is 15 residues long. Germline values: CDR1 LNHDA, CDR2 SQIVND (reference sequence). V shed 4 bases and J 6 bases; nucleotides not matched to a gene: 8. CDR3 amino acids: CASSTSPGTGDGYTF. CDR3 DNA: TGTGCCAGTAGTACCAGCCCCGGGACAGGGGATGGCTACACCTTC.

The V call is TRBV4-1, the J call TRBJ2-5, with 8 positions matching TRBD2. Trimming removed 0 bases from V and 2 bases from J; junction bases left unmatched: 2. This CDR3 has 15 amino acids. Germline V gives CDR1 MGHRA, CDR2 YSYEKL. CDR3 region: CASSQDAGGQETQYF. Here the CDR3 DNA reads TGCGCCAGCAGCCAAGATGCGGGGGGACAAGAGACCCAGTACTTC.

The genes are TRBV28 and TRBJ1-4; D gene uncertain. Trimming removed 5 bases at V and 7 bases at J, with 20 bases between. CDR1 and CDR2 from the germline V gene are MDHEN and SYDVKM. The CDR3 is made up of 16 amino acids. DNA of the CDR3: TGTGCCAGCAGTACCGGGAAGACTGGGGAAAGTGAAAAACTGTTTTTT. Its translation: CASSTGKTGESEKLFF.

The CDR3 reads CASSRWGRGLYEQYF. The CDR3 DNA is TGCGCCAGCAGCCGCTGGGGCAGGGGGCTCTACGAGCAGTACTTC. The chain recombines TRBV4-3 with TRBJ2-7; 8 bases line up with TRBD1. The CDR3 spans 15 residues. Germline loops: CDR1 LGHNA, CDR2 YSLEER. The V gene end was trimmed by 4 bases and the J gene end by 3 bases; junction bases not matched to a gene: 8.

The DNA for the CDR3 is TGTGCCAGCACCCCAATGGCCAGTTACAATGAGCAGTTCTTC. Translating it yields CASTPMASYNEQFF. The chain joins TRBV11-2 to TRBJ2-1, with D hard to call. V lost 7 bases, J lost 4 bases, and 14 bases lay in between. Per the germline V gene, CDR1 is SGHAT and CDR2 is FQNNGV. The CDR3 runs 14 residues.

The V call is TRBV27, the J call TRBJ2-7, with TRBD1 matching over 7 bases. This CDR3 comprises 16 residues. V lost 5 bases and J lost 7; bases outside the gene matches: 17. Per germline, CDR1 MNHEY and CDR2 SMNVEV (reference sequence). DNA of the CDR3: TGTGCCAGCAGTCCCACGACGGGACAGCCCCTAAGGGAGCAGTACGTC. It is translated as CASSPTTGQPLREQYV.

In the case of this clone: Other DNA sequences from this sample encode an identical CDR3 as well. The rearrangement joins TRBV5-1 to TRBJ1-1; D not resolved. CDR3 length equals 13 residues. Germline CDR1 and CDR2: SGHRS and YFSETQ. V gave up 1 base and J gave up 3 bases, with 7 bases separating them. The CDR3 sequence is CASSLQEDTEAFF. DNA for the CDR3: TGCGCCAGCAGCTTGCAGGAAGACACTGAAGCTTTCTTT.

The rearrangement joins TRBV7-9 to TRBJ1-4; no firm D call. Trimming took off 4 bases at V and 6 bases at J, with 15 bases between the two ends. This CDR3 has 15 amino acids. CDR1 SEHNR and CDR2 FQNEAQ come from the germline V gene (reference sequence). The CDR3 spells CASSSRAGVDEKLFF. In DNA, the CDR3 is TGTGCCAGCAGCTCCCGGGCCGGGGTGGATGAAAAACTGTTTTTT. Full variable domain (missing parts from reference TRBV7-9 and TRBJ1-4): DTGVSQNPRHKITKRGQNVTFRCDPISEHNRLYWYRQTLGQGPEFLTYFQNEAQLEKSRLLSDRFSAERPKGSFSTLEIQRTEQGDSAMYLCASSSRAGVDEKLFFGSGTQLSVL.

This clone came up a few times. The chain combines TRBV6-4 with TRBJ1-5; no firm D call. Trimming cost V 8 bases and J 3 bases, with 11 bases left between them. In germline, CDR1 is MRHNA, CDR2 SNTAGT. The CDR3 extends over 13 amino acids. The DNA of the CDR3 is TGTGCCAGCTCCTCAGAACCCAATCAGCCCCAGCATTTT. This sequence encodes CASSSEPNQPQHF.

Only one count was recorded for this clone. This sequence joins TRBV28 and TRBJ2-7, with D perhaps TRBD2 (5 bases). The CDR3 sequence is 16 residues long. In germline, CDR1 is MDHEN, CDR2 SYDVKM. V lost 7 bases, J lost 4 bases, and 23 bases lay in between. This CDR3 reads CASIGEGARIAYEQYF. CDR3 in DNA: TGTGCCAGCATCGGAGAGGGAGCAAGGATAGCTTACGAGCAGTACTTC.

The CDR3 is CASSPLFNSPLHF. For the CDR3, the DNA is TGTGCCAGCAGCCCCCTCTTCAATTCACCCCTCCACTTT. The genes are TRBV7-2 and TRBJ1-6; D unresolved. Trimming removed 5 bases from V and 7 bases from J, with 9 bases in between. The CDR3 length is 13 residues. Germline-derived CDR1 and CDR2 are SGHTA and FQGNSA. Complete variable domain (other parts from reference TRBV7-2 and TRBJ1-6): GAGVSQSPSNKVTEKGKDVELRCDPISGHTALYWYRQSLGQGLEFLIYFQGNSAPDKSGLPSDRFSAERTGGSVSTLTIQRTQQEDSAVYLCASSPLFNSPLHFGNGTRLTVT.

The V gene is TRBV18, the J gene TRBJ2-5, with TRBD2 matching 8 bases. V lost 5 bases to trimming and J lost 5 bases; unmatched junction nucleotides: 13. Per germline, CDR1 KGHSH and CDR2 LQKENI. This CDR3 spans 16 amino acids. CDR3 bases: TGTGCCAGCTCAACATCTCTACTCGGGGGGGCGGAGACCCAGTACTTC. Protein sequence: CASSTSLLGGAETQYF.

This clone was picked up one time. The chain couples TRBV6-5 to TRBJ1-1; 9 bases agree with TRBD1. This CDR3 is 14 amino acids long. V lost 7 bases, J lost 3 bases, and 6 bases stayed unmatched. Per the germline V gene, CDR1 is MNHEY and CDR2 is SVGAGI. The CDR3 loop is CASKQGAGYTEAFF. CDR3 in DNA: TGTGCCAGCAAACAGGGGGCAGGGTACACTGAAGCTTTCTTT.

This clone was counted once. The chain has TRBV30 and TRBJ1-2; the D gene is possibly TRBD1 (6 bases). This CDR3 has 14 amino acids. V gave up 2 bases and J gave up 2 bases, with 12 bases separating them. Germline V lookup: CDR1 GTSNPN, CDR2 SVGIG (reference sequence). CDR3 region: CAWSPPTGNYGYTF. CDR3 bases: TGTGCCTGGAGTCCTCCTACAGGGAACTATGGCTACACCTTC. Combining the CDR3 with reference TRBV30 and TRBJ1-2 gives the whole variable domain SQTIHQWPATLVQPVGSPLSLECTVEGTSNPNLYWYRQAAGRGLQLLFYSVGIGQISSEVPQNLSASRPQDRQFILSSKKLLLSDSGFYLCAWSPPTGNYGYTFGSGTRLTVV.

The chain joins TRBV18 to TRBJ1-1, with D perhaps TRBD1 (5 bases). Germline lookup yields CDR1 KGHSH and CDR2 LQKENI. The CDR3 spans 14 residues. The V end lost 3 bases, the J end lost 5 bases, and 13 bases lay between the germline ends. CDR3 sequence: CASSPEGRRTEAFF. The CDR3 region has the DNA TGTGCCAGCTCACCGGAGGGGCGAAGGACTGAAGCTTTCTTT.

The chain combines TRBV7-9 with TRBJ1-1; D perhaps matches TRBD1 (6 bases). V was cut by 6 bases and J by 5 bases, with 13 bases left in between. Per the germline V gene, CDR1 is SEHNR and CDR2 is FQNEAQ (reference sequence). The CDR3 is made up of 13 amino acids. The CDR3 here is CASSYREGTEAFF. The CDR3 DNA is TGTGCCAGCAGTTACAGGGAGGGGACTGAAGCTTTCTTT.

The chain combines TRBV4-1 with TRBJ2-1; 9 bases match TRBD2. The J segment lost 1 base and the V segment lost 3 bases, leaving 7 bases of the junction unmatched. Germline V gene sequence: CDR1 MGHRA, CDR2 YSYEKL. The CDR3 runs 17 residues. CDR3: CASSQGGGAWSYNEQFF. In DNA form, the CDR3 reads TGCGCCAGCAGCCAGGGCGGGGGGGCTTGGTCCTACAATGAGCAGTTCTTC.

The chain joins TRBV3-1 (or the pseudogene TRBV3-2) to TRBJ2-5; D perhaps matches TRBD1 (6 bases). Trimming took 0 bases from V and 1 from J, leaving 12 bases between them. Germline CDR1 is LGHDT and CDR2 is YNNKEL (reference sequence). The CDR3 loop spans 16 amino acids. The CDR3, as DNA: TGTGCCAGCAGCCAAGATGGACCAGGGGTCCAAGAGACCCAGTACTTC. It translates to CASSQDGPGVQETQYF.